Included here is one T cell receptor beta chain sequence, with context. The target antigen is unknown. The data stem from a study of blood T cells in healthy people across ages. Broader study findings: In long-lived donors, naive CD4+ cell counts and diversity exceeded those of aged donors.

V dropped 6 bases and J dropped 8; count of bases not matched to a gene: 15. This CDR3 region has 17 residues. Sample-barcoded 5' priming and a J-beta primer mix drove a second PCR of 7 to 11 cycles. Each TCR beta cDNA got a 12-nucleotide random molecular identifier. Every sample gave at least 2.5 million paired-end reads containing CDR3. Via MiXCR, TCRdb re-called the 5' RACE reads, giving one row per CDR3 protein. The sample lists about 720,000 distinct CDR3 sequences, approximately 21% occurring once. The sequencing sample was made of blood. The TCR comes from a man between 65 and 85 years old in good health. The J gene is TRBJ2-1, the V gene TRBV12-3 or TRBV12-4, with 11 bases aligning to TRBD2. Here the CDR3 reads CASSSLRVAGGLDEQFF. CDR3 coding DNA: TGTGCCAGCAGCTCCCTTCGTGTAGCGGGGGGGCTCGATGAGCAGTTCTTC.